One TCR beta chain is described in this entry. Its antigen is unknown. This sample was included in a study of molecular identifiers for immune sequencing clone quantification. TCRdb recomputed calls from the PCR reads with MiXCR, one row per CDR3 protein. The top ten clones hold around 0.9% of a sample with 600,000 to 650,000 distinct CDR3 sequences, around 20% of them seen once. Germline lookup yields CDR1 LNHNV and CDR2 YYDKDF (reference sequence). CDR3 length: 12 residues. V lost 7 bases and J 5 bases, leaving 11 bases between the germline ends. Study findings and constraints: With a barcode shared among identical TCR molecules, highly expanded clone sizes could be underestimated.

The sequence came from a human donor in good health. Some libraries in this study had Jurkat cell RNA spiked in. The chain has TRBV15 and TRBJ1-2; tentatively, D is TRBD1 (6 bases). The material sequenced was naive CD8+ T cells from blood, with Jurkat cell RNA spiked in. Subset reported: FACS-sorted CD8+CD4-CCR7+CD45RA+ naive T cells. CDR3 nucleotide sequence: TGTGCCACCATCCGGGACACTTATGGCTACACCTTC. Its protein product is CATIRDTYGYTF.